These T cell receptor beta chains were read from a single sample in a study of blood T cell repertoires in COVID-19. Produced via immunoSEQ multiplex PCR; TCRdb's table is partial and in-frame only. The repertoire has roughly 260,000 clones, roughly 86% of them found once; the top ten carry around 11%. Source material: peripheral blood. These receptors were collected from a woman aged 25 to 39 with COVID-19, enrolled during active disease. The CDR3 runs from the conserved cysteine through the conserved F or W. Some rows mark clone size as missing; the rest say once, few, many or name a class of expanded clone.

j_gene,v_gene,abundance,CDR3aa
TRBJ2-3,TRBV4-1,.,CASSHSRADTQYF
TRBJ1-1,TRBV4-1,.,CASSHSLTGNTEAFF
TRBJ2-7,TRBV7-8,.,CASSLAGDRYEQYF
TRBJ1-3,TRBV19,once,CASTGLSGNTIYF
TRBJ2-3,TRBV4-1,.,CASSHRLAGPDTQYF
TRBJ2-2,TRBV5-6,.,CASSPLAGASGELFF
TRBJ2-7,TRBV19,once,CASSVVAGLGEQYF
TRBJ2-1,TRBV6-5,.,CASSYRSGSFGEQFF
TRBJ1-4,TRBV27,.,CASSPGTGGLGKLFF
TRBJ2-3,TRBV6-4,.,CASSKTGYTDTQYF
TRBJ2-7,TRBV7-2,.,CASSLDPSGRAYEQYF
TRBJ2-7,TRBV27,few,CASSLKGEWGYEQYF
TRBJ2-3,TRBV5-4,.,CASSSPRSGYTDTQYF
TRBJ1-5,TRBV28,.,CASSSYRGPGNQPQHF
TRBJ2-6,TRBV7-9,.,CASSLTPPGANVLTF
TRBJ1-1,TRBV9,.,CASSLDSGTEAFF
TRBJ2-2,TRBV24-1,.,CATSDLPPGQANTGELFF
TRBJ2-5,TRBV24-1,.,CATSAGEDQETQYF
TRBJ2-3,TRBV24-1,.,CATSDLAGGKDTQYF
TRBJ1-4,TRBV6-5,.,CASSPTRGGEKLFF
TRBJ2-7,TRBV5-1,once,CASSLGFGQGVAYEQYF
TRBJ2-7,TRBV7-9,few,CASSKLRAYEQYF
TRBJ1-4,TRBV7-9,.,CASSPNTGGTGNEKLFF
TRBJ1-2,TRBV5-1,.,CASSLDRVDGYTF
TRBJ1-2,TRBV28,.,CATWPGNYGYTF
TRBJ1-4,TRBV5-6,.,CASSLWTNGLKLFF
TRBJ2-1,TRBV5-4,few,CASFNLMYSGYNEQFF